The 6 T cell receptor beta chains below were found in one sample sequenced in a study of beta chain features in type 1 diabetes. Whole-study findings and limits: Shorter TCRB CDR3s, moderately but significantly so, were found in Type 1 diabetes patients in all four CD4+ subsets.

Expressed TCRB transcripts got sequenced, as all isolated RNA was reverse transcribed. Assay used: immunoSEQ multiplex PCR; TCRdb lists only in-frame clones, some missing. The sample contains hundreds of thousands of clones, 11% to 15% of which appear only once. These receptors' targets are unknown. The material sequenced was naive CD4+ T cells from blood. The receptor set was obtained from a man younger than 35 with type 1 diabetes.

In its sample, this clone was seen a few times. This sequence joins TRBV6-5 and TRBJ2-7; no clear D. With 0 bases removed from V and 7 bases from J, the gap between germline ends came to 19 bases. Germline CDR1 reads MNHEY; CDR2 reads SVGAGI. The CDR3 sequence is 16 residues long. The chain's CDR3 is CASSYSPPGLTEEQYF. The CDR3 DNA is TGTGCCAGCAGTTACTCCCCACCGGGCCTGACGGAGGAGCAGTACTTC.

This rearrangement joins TRBV5-1 to TRBJ2-7, with D perhaps given as TRBD1 or TRBD2 (5 bases each). The CDR3 is 15 amino acids. CDR1 and CDR2 from the germline V gene are SGHRS and YFSETQ. The germline V and J ends were trimmed by 5 bases and 1 base, with 16 bases remaining between them. CDR3 coding DNA: TGCGCCAGCAGGACTGCGAGGGGCGCATCCTACGAGCAGTACTTC. This gives the protein CASRTARGASYEQYF.

The chain links TRBV11-2 to TRBJ2-2; tentative D call: TRBD2 (5 bases). CDR1 and CDR2 (germline): SGHAT, FQNNGV. V was pared by 3 bases and J by 7 bases, with 9 bases between. The CDR3 length is 13 residues. The CDR3 spells CASSFGRYGELFF. CDR3 coding DNA: TGTGCCAGCAGCTTTGGGAGATACGGGGAGCTGTTTTTT.

The rearrangement uses TRBV9 and TRBJ2-3, with 13 positions matching TRBD2. The CDR3 runs to 15 residues. Germline V gene sequence: CDR1 SGDLS, CDR2 YYNGEE. V lost 2 bases to trimming and J lost 4 bases; unmatched junction nucleotides: 1. The CDR3 sequence is CASSVGTSGADTQYF. CDR3 sequence (DNA): TGTGCCAGCAGCGTGGGGACTAGCGGGGCAGATACGCAGTATTTT.

In its sample, this clone was seen a few times. The CDR3 bases are TGTGCCAGCAGCCTTCGGCCCGAGGGGAATGGCTACACCTTC. It yields the protein CASSLRPEGNGYTF. The rearrangement uses TRBV27 and TRBJ1-2; possible D gene TRBD1, 5 bases. Germline values: CDR1 MNHEY, CDR2 SMNVEV (reference sequence). Between the trimmed V and J ends, which lost 6 bases and 6 bases, there was a span of 17 bases. The CDR3 is made up of 14 amino acids.

CDR3 in DNA: TGTGCCAGCAGTTACTCTGGACAACCCGGGTCAGATACGCAGTATTTT. Amino acids: CASSYSGQPGSDTQYF. The V and J genes are TRBV6-5 and TRBJ2-3, with TRBD1 as a possible D gene (5 bases). CDR3 length: 16 residues. Trimming took off 0 bases at V and 4 bases at J, with 14 bases between the two ends. Germline V gene lookup returns CDR1 MNHEY and CDR2 SVGAGI.